This T cell receptor beta chain was observed in a study of cytotoxic CD8 clonotypes in ibrutinib-treated CLL. Study summary: Complete response was seen in 2 patients and partial in approximately 24; about twelve progressed and approximately 14 stayed remitted after a median roughly 70 months.

This clone has just one count. The antigen remains undetermined. This CDR3 is built from 15 residues. Germline CDR1 and CDR2: KGHSH and LQKENI. V was cut by 2 bases and J by 4 bases, with 14 bases left in between. Sequencing used immunoSEQ multiplex PCR; TCRdb keeps in-frame clones, though not all of them. The table shows 160,000 or so clones, with over 75% occurring only once. Whole-study findings and limits: Few clonotypes were public, and these shrank or held steady under treatment. At baseline, clonality was higher than in age-matched healthy donors and correlated with CD8+ counts. Clonality increased at ibrutinib response, then returned toward baseline at progression.

The receptor comes from a human donor with chronic lymphocytic leukemia. V gene TRBV18 combines with J gene TRBJ1-1, with TRBD1 as a possible D gene (5 bases). Sequences were derived from PBMCs, sampled at disease progression, from a patient treated with ibrutinib. The CDR3 region has the DNA TGTGCCAGCTCACCAATTGCAGGGTCGGCCACTGAAGCTTTCTTT. It translates to CASSPIAGSATEAFF.